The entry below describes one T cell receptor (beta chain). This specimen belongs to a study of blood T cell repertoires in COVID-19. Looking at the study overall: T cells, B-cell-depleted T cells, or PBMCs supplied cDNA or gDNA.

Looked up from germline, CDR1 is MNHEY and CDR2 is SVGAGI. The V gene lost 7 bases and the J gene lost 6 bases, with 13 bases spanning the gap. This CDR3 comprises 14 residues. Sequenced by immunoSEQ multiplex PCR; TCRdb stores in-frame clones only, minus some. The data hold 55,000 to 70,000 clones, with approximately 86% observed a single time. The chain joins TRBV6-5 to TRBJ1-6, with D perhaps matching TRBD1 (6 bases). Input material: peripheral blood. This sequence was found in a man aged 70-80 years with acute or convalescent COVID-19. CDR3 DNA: TGTGCCAGCACCTTCGGACAGATTAATTCACCCCTCCACTTT. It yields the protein CASTFGQINSPLHF.